This TCR beta chain is drawn from a study of CD8+ T cells in alopecia areata. Across the study: Patients received oral tofacitinib, 5 to 10 mg twice daily, for moderate-to-severe alopecia areata. General study findings and limits: Among the top 100, expanded CD8+ clones were significantly decreased by tofacitinib, as was scalp clonality.

In its sample, this clone was seen a few times. Its target is unknown. V gave up 5 bases and J gave up 1 base; unmatched junction bases: 5. Germline CDR1 and CDR2: SQVTM and ANQGSEA. This CDR3 has 14 residues. Extraction of RNA preceded its reverse transcription into cDNA, which served as the sequencing template. Here immunoSEQ multiplex PCR was the method, and the copy in TCRdb shows in-frame clones only, minus some. The table includes under 110,000 clones, approximately 63% detected once. As to treatment: oral pan-JAK inhibitor, 5-10 mg twice daily. The clonotype was recovered from a human donor with alopecia areata. Sequenced here: CD8+ T cells sorted from blood, sampled between weeks 55 and 65, from a patient treated with tofacitinib. This chain connects TRBV29-1 to TRBJ2-5; 9 nucleotides line up with TRBD1. The CDR3 loop is CSVPGQGTQETQYF. CDR3 nucleotide sequence: TGCAGCGTTCCGGGACAGGGTACCCAAGAGACCCAGTACTTC.